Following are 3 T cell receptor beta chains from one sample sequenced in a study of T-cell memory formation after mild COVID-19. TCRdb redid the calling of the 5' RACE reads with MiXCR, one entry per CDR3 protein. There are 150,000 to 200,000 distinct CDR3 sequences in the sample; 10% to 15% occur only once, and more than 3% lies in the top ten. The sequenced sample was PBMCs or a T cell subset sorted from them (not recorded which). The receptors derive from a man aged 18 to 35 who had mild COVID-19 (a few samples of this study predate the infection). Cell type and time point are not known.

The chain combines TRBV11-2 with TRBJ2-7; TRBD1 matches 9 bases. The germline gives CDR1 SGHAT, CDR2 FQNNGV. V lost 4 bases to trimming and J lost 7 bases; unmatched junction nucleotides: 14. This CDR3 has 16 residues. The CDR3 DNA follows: TGTGCCAGCAGCTCCCAGAGAGGACAGGGGATTTGGGAGCAGTACTTC. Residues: CASSSQRGQGIWEQYF.

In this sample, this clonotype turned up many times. The CDR3 spells CASSLAENTEAFF. For the CDR3, the DNA is TGCGCCAGCAGCTTGGCCGAGAACACTGAAGCTTTCTTT. This chain uses TRBV5-1 with TRBJ1-1; unclear D gene. Germline lookup yields CDR1 SGHRS and CDR2 YFSETQ. Trimming took 0 bases from V and 1 from J, leaving 4 bases between them. This CDR3 spans 13 amino acids.

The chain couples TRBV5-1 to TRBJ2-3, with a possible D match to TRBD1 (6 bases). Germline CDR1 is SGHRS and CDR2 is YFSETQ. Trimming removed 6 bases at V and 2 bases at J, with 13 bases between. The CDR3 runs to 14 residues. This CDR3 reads CASTEGDSTDTQYF. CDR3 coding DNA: TGCGCCAGCACCGAGGGGGATTCCACAGATACGCAGTATTTT.